Described below is a single T cell receptor (beta chain) sequence and its context. PBMCs were sourced from 9 to 10 ml fresh peripheral blood. These data are taken from a study of T cells in Graves' hyperthyroidism and ophthalmopathy. The length of the CDR3 is 13 residues. Trimming shortened V by 4 bases and J by 5 bases, and 14 bases separated the two germline ends. Germline V gene data show CDR1 as SQVTM and CDR2 as ANQGSEA. Authors of the study amplified TCR beta CDR3 regions from RNA transcripts. First-round RT-PCR of the TCR CDR3 relied on the HTBI primer set. TCRdb called the multiplex PCR reads again in MiXCR, with one record for every CDR3 protein. The sample shows fewer than 700,000 distinct CDR3 sequences, about a sixth of them seen only once.

This chain connects TRBV29-1 to TRBJ1-2, with D unclear. Input material: blood. The TCR originated in a woman aged 25-40 years with Graves' hyperthyroidism. The CDR3 bases are TGCAGCGTTGGAATGGATAGAGGTTATGGCTACACCTTC. Its protein product is CSVGMDRGYGYTF.